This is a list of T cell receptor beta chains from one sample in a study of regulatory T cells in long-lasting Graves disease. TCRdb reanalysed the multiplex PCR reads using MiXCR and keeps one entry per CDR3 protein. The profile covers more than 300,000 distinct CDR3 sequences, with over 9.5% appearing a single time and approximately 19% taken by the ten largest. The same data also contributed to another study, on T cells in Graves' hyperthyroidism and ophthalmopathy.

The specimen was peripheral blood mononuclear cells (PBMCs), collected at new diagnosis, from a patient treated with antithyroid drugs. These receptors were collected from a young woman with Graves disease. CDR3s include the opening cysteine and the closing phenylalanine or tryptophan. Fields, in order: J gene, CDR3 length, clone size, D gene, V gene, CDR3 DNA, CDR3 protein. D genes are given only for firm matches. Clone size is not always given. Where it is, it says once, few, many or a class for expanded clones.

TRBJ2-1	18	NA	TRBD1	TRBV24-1	TGTGCCACCAGTGGGAGGGATCCGGACAGGGGGTCCTACAATGAGCAGTTCTTC	CATSGRDPDRGSYNEQFF
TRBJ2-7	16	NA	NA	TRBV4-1	TGCGCCAGCAGCCAAGGAGGAGGCAGGGGACGGTACGAGCAGTACTTC	CASSQGGGRGRYEQYF
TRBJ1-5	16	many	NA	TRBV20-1	TGCAGTGCTAGTATGCCAGGGAAAGATAGCAATCAGCCCCAGCATTTT	CSASMPGKDSNQPQHF
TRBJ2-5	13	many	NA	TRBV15	TGTGCCACCAGCAGAGATAACCGAGAGACCCAGTACTTC	CATSRDNRETQYF
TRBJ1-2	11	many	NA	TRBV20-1	TGCAGTGCTATCGTTCTCTATGGCTACACCTTC	CSAIVLYGYTF
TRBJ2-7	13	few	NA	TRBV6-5	TGTGCCAGCAGTTACGATGGACAGACCGAGCAGTACTTC	CASSYDGQTEQYF
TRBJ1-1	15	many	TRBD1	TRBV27	TGTGCCAGCAGTTTAACAGGGGAGTGGAACACTGAAGCTTTCTTT	CASSLTGEWNTEAFF
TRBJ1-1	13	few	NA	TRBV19	TGTGCCAGTAGTATCTTCCGGGACACTGAAGCTTTCTTT	CASSIFRDTEAFF
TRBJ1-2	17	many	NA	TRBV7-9	TGTGCCAGCGACTGGGGCACACAAAACTCGCTTAACTATGGCTACACCTTC	CASDWGTQNSLNYGYTF
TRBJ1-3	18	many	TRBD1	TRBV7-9	TGTGCCAGCAGAAGTTACACCGGGACAGGGGGAAAAGGAAACACCATATATTTT	CASRSYTGTGGKGNTIYF
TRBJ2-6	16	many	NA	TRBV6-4	TGTGCCAGCAGCCAAAAAGGGGACTCTGGGGCCAACGTCCTGACTTTC	CASSQKGDSGANVLTF
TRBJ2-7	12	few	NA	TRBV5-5	TGTGCCAGCAGCTTACCGGTCTACGAGCAGTACTTC	CASSLPVYEQYF
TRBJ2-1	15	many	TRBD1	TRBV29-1	TGCAGCGTAGGACAGGATCTAAGCTCCTACAATGAGCAGTTCTTC	CSVGQDLSSYNEQFF
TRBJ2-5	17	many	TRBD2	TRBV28	TGTGCCAGCAGTTTATCTTTTACAGCGGGAGACGGGGAGACCCAGTACTTC	CASSLSFTAGDGETQYF
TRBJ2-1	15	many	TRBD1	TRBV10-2	TGCGCCAGCAGTTACAGGGGGAGCTCCTACAATGAGCAGTTCTTC	CASSYRGSSYNEQFF
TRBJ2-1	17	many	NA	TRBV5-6	TGTGCCAGCAGGCCTGTGAGGGTAGAACCTACCTACAATGAGCAGTTCTTC	CASRPVRVEPTYNEQFF
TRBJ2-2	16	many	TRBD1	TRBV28	TGTGCCAGCAGTTTCTTTCACTCCAGGGGGACCGGGGAGCTGTTTTTT	CASSFFHSRGTGELFF
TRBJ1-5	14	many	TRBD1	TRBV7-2	TGTGCCAGCAGCACGACAGGGCTAGGGCAGCCCCAGCATTTT	CASSTTGLGQPQHF
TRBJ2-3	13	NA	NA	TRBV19	TGTGCCAGTAGTGTCCGTCAGGGTGATACGCAGTATTTT	CASSVRQGDTQYF
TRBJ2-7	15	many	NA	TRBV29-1	TGCAGCGTTGTCGTCGGGGGTAGGTCAACCTACGAGCAGTACTTC	CSVVVGGRSTYEQYF
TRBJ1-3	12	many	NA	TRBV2	TGTGCCAGCAGCCTGAGTGGAAACACCATATATTTT	CASSLSGNTIYF
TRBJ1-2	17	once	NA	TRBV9	TGTGCCAGCAGCGTAGACGGGGGGTACAGTCGGAACTACGGCTACACCTTC	CASSVDGGYSRNYGYTF
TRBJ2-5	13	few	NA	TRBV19	TGTGCCACCCAAAGGCTAGGGCAAGAGACCCAGTACTTC	CATQRLGQETQYF
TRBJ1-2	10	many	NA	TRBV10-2	TGCGCCAGCTGGGGCTATGGCTACACCTTC	CASWGYGYTF